This T cell receptor (beta chain) was recorded in a study of T and B cells in COVID-19 patients. In the study overall: Most recovered patients had mild to moderate COVID-19 treated as outpatients.

The germline V gene has CDR1 SGHTA and CDR2 FQGNSA. V was cut by 0 bases and J by 6 bases, with 13 bases left in between. The CDR3 totals 15 residues. Multiplex PCR with BIOMED2 TRB-A/B primer pools amplified TRB rearrangements. TCRdb re-derived calls from the multiplex PCR reads in MiXCR, one entry per CDR3 protein. The sample gives 3,500 to 4,500 distinct CDR3 sequences, roughly a quarter of which show up once; approximately 21% is in the top ten. From blood, about 240-550 ng of genomic DNA served as TRB template. The sequencing sample was made of blood. This receptor was identified in a human donor with active COVID-19. V usage is TRBV7-2 and J usage is TRBJ2-3, with D possibly being TRBD1 (5 bases). CDR3 residues: CASSLARGKGDTQYF. DNA for the CDR3: TGTGCCAGCAGCTTAGCGCGCGGAAAGGGGGATACGCAGTATTTT.